The clone carrying this TCR beta chain was recorded once. This record comes from a study of CD8 T cells in Susac syndrome. This CDR3 spans 13 amino acids. CDR1 is SQVTM, CDR2 ANQGSEA, per germline. The V and J ends lost 3 bases and 1 base respectively, with 8 bases between them. TCR beta sequences were obtained from blood CD8+ and CD4+ T cells. RNA totalling about 0.45 to 1 ug underwent reverse transcription with random hexamers. Each CDR3 protein is one row after TCRdb ran MiXCR on the immunoSEQ multiplex PCR reads. Of 200,000 to 300,000 distinct CDR3 sequences listed, about 94% are singletons. The V gene is TRBV29-1, the J gene TRBJ2-3, with D possibly matching TRBD2 (6 bases). This receptor was obtained from a human donor with multiple sclerosis. Sequenced material: CD4+ T cells from PBMCs. DNA of the CDR3: TGCAGCGTTGATTCGGGGGGCACAGATACGCAGTATTTT. Translating it yields CSVDSGGTDTQYF.